This TCR beta chain was sequenced for a study of spatial heterogeneity in lung cancer. Study-level findings and limits: Counts of expanded intratumoral alpha and beta TCRs tracked tumor mutation counts.

As to time point: sample taken at primary tumor resection. This clonotype was counted ten times or more. Its antigen is not identified. TCRdb used MiXCR to reprocess the 5' RACE reads, holding one entry per CDR3 protein. The sample contains 10,000 to 11,000 distinct CDR3 sequences, approximately 7.9% of which appear only once. The trim removed 6 bases at V and 5 bases at J, leaving 9 bases unmatched. Germline assignment: CDR1 MDHEN and CDR2 SYDVKM. The CDR3 runs to 15 residues. The sample consisted of lung tumor tissue, taken at surgery. This TCR derives from a female donor with early-stage non-small cell lung cancer. This chain uses TRBV28 with TRBJ2-1; TRBD1 aligns across 8 bases. The CDR3 bases are TGTGCCAGCAGCCGCAGGGGGCAAAGGAACAATGAGCAGTTCTTC. Its protein is CASSRRGQRNNEQFF.